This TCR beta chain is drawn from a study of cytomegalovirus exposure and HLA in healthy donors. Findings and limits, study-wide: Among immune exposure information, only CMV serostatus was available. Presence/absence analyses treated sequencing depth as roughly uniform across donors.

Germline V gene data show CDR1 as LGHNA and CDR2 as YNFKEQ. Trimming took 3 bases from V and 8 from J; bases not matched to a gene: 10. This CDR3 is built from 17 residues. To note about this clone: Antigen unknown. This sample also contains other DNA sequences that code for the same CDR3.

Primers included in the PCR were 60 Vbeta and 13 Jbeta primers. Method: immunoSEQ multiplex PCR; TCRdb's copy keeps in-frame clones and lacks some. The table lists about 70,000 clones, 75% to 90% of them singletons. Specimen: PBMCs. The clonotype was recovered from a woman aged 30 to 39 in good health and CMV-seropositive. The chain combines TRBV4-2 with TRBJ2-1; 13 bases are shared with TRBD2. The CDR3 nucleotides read TGTGCCAGCAGCCAGGGTACTAGCGGGAGGGAGTACGATGAGCAGTTCTTC. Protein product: CASSQGTSGREYDEQFF.